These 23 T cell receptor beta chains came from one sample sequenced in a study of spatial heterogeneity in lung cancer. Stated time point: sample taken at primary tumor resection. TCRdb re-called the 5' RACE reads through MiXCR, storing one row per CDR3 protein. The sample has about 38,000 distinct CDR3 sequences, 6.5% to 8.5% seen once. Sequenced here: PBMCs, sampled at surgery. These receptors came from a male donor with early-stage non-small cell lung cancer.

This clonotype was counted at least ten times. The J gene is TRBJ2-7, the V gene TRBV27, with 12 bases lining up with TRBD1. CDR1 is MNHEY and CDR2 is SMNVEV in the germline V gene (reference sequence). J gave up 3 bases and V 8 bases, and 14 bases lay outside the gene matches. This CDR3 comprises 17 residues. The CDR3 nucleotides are TGTGCCAGCCGGCCAAAGTTGGGACAGGGGGCAGGCTACGAGCAGTACTTC. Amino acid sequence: CASRPKLGQGAGYEQYF.

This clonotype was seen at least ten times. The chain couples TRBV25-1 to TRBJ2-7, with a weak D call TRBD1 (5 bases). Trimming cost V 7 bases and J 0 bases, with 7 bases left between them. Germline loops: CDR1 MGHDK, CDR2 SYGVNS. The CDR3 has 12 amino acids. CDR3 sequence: CASTGHSYEQYV. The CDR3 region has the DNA TGTGCCAGCACAGGACACTCCTACGAGCAGTACGTC.

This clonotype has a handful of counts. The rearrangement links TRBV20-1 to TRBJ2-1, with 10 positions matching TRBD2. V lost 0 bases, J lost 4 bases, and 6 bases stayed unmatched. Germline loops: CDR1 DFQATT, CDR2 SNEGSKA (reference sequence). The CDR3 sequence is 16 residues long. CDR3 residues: CSARDWRLAGYNEQFF. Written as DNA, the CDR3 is TGCAGTGCTAGAGATTGGCGACTAGCGGGTTACAATGAGCAGTTCTTC.

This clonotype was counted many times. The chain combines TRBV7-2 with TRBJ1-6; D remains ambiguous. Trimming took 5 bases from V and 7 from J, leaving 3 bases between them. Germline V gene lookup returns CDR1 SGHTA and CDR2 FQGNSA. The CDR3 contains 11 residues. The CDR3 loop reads CASSANSPLHF. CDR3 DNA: TGTGCCAGCAGCGCAAATTCACCCCTCCACTTT.

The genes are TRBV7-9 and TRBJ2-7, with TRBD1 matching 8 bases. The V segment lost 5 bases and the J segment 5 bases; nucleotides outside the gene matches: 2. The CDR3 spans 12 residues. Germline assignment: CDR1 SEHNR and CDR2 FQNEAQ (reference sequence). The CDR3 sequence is CASSQTGDEQYV. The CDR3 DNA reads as TGTGCCAGCAGCCAGACAGGGGACGAGCAGTACGTC.

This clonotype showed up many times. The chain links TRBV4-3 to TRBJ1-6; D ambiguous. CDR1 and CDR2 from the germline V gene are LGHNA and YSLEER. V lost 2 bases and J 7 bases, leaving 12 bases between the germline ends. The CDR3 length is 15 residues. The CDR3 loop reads CASSQNIAGNSPLHF. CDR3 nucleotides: TGCGCCAGCAGCCAAAATATAGCGGGGAATTCACCCCTCCACTTT.

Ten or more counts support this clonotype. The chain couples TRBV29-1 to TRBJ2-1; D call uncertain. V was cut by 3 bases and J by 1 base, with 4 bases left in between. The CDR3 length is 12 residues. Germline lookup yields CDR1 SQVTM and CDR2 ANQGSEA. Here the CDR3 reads CSVEASYNEQFF. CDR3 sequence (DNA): TGCAGCGTTGAGGCTTCCTACAATGAGCAGTTCTTC.

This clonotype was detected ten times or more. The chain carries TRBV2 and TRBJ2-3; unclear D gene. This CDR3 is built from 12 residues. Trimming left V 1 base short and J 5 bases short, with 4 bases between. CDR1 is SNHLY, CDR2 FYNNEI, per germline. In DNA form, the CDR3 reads TGTGCCAGCAGTGAAGTCGGAGATACGCAGTATTTT. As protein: CASSEVGDTQYF.

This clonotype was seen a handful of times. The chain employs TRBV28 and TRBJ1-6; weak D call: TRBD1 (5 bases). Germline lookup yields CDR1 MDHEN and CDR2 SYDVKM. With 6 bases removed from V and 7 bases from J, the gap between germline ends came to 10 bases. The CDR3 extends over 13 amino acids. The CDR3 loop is CASRGQSNSPLHF. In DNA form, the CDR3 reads TGTGCCAGCAGGGGGCAATCCAATTCACCCCTCCACTTT.

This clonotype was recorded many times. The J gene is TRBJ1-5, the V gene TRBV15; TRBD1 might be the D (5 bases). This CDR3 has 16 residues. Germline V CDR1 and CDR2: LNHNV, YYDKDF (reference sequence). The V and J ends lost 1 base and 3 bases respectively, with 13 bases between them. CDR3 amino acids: CATSRALGRDNQPQHF. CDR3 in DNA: TGTGCCACCAGCAGAGCTTTAGGCAGGGACAATCAGCCCCAGCATTTT.

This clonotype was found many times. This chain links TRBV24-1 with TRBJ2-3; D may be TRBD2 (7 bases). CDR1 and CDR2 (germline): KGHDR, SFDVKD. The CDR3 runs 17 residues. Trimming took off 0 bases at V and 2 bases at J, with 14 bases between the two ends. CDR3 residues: CATSDLPLGGATDTQYF. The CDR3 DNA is TGTGCCACCAGTGATTTGCCCTTAGGGGGGGCCACAGATACGCAGTATTTT.

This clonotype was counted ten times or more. CDR3 sequence: CASSSLTEAFF. CDR3 DNA sequence: TGTGCCAGCAGCTCGTTGACTGAAGCTTTCTTT. The J gene is TRBJ1-1, the V gene TRBV7-2; D is unclear. Germline CDR1 and CDR2: SGHTA and FQGNSA. Trimming removed 4 bases at V and 5 bases at J, with 5 bases between. This CDR3 is 11 amino acids long.

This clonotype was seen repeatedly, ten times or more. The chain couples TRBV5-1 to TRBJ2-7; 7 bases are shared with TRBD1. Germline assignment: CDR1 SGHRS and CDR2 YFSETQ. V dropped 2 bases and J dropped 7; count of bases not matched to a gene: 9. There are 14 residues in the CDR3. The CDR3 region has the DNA TGCGCCAGCAGCTTCGGACAGGTAAAGGGGGAGCAGTACTTC. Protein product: CASSFGQVKGEQYF.

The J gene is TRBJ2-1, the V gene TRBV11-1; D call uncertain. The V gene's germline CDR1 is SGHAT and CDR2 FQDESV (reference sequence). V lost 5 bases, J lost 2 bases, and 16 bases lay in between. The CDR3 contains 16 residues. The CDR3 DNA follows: TGTGCCAGCAGCCGGTCCGGCGATCTCCCCTACAATGAGCAGTTCTTC. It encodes CASSRSGDLPYNEQFF.

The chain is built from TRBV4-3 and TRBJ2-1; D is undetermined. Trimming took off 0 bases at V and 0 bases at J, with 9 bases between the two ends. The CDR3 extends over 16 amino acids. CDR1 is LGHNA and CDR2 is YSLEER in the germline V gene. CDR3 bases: TGCGCCAGCAGCCAAGACCTATTGAGCTCCTACAATGAGCAGTTCTTC. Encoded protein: CASSQDLLSSYNEQFF.

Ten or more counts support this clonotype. The CDR3 loop is CASSSDSSGKTQYF. For the CDR3, the DNA is TGTGCCAGCAGTTCCGATAGTAGCGGGAAGACCCAGTACTTC. The chain employs TRBV12-3 or TRBV12-4 and TRBJ2-5; 8 bases match TRBD2. This CDR3 region has 14 residues. Trimming removed 4 bases from V and 6 bases from J; junction bases left unmatched: 7.

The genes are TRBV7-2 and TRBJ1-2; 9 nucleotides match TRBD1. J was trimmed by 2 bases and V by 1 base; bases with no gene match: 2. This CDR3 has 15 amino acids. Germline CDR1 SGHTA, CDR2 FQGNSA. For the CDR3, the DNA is TGTGCCAGCAGCTTAGAAGGGACAGGGAACTATGGCTACACCTTC. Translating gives CASSLEGTGNYGYTF.

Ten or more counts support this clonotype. Here the CDR3 reads CASSLTVGGYTF. The CDR3 bases are TGTGCCAGCAGCTTAACGGTCGGTGGCTACACCTTC. This chain joins TRBV7-9 and TRBJ1-2; no reliable D call. The CDR3 loop spans 12 amino acids. CDR1 and CDR2 (germline): SEHNR, FQNEAQ (reference sequence). The V gene lost 2 bases and the J gene lost 7 bases, with 8 bases spanning the gap.

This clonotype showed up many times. The CDR3 region is CASSAEQRGGYTF. Here the CDR3 DNA reads TGTGCCAGCAGTGCAGAACAGAGAGGGGGCTACACCTTC. The chain combines TRBV2 with TRBJ1-2; no clear D. Deletions cut 4 bases from V and 8 bases from J, with 14 bases between. The length of the CDR3 is 13 residues. The V gene's germline CDR1 is SNHLY and CDR2 FYNNEI.

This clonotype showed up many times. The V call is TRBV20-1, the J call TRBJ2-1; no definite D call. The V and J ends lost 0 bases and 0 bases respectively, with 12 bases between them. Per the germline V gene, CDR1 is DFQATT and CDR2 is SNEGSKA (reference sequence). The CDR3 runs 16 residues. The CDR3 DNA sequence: TGCAGTGCTAGAGATCCGGACGTAAGCTCCTACAATGAGCAGTTCTTC. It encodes CSARDPDVSSYNEQFF.

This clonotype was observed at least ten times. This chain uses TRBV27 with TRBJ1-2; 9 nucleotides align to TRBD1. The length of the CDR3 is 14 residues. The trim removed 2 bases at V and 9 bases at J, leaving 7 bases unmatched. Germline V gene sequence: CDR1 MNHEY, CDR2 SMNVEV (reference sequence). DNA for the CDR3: TGTGCCAGCAGTTTAGCCCACAGGGGGCATAGCTACACCTTC. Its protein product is CASSLAHRGHSYTF.

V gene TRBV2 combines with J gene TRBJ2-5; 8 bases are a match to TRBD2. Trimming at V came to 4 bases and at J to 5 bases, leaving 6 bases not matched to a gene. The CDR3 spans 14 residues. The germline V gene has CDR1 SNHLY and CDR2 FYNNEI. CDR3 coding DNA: TGTGCCAGCAGTGCCGGGAGGGCCGGGGAGACCCAGTACTTC. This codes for CASSAGRAGETQYF.

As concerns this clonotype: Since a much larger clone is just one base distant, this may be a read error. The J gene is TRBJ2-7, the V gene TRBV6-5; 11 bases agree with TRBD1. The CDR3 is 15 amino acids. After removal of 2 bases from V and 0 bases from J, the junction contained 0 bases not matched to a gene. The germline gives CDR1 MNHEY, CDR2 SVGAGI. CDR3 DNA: TGTGCCAGCAGTTACGGGACAGGGGGCTCCTACGAGCAGTACTTC. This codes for CASSYGTGGSYEQYF.